In its sample, the clone carrying this T cell receptor (beta chain) was seen many times. Its antigen remains unknown. Germline CDR1 MDHEN, CDR2 SYDVKM. The CDR3 spans 13 residues. Unmatched junction bases numbered 6, after V lost 8 bases and J lost 6 bases. This specimen comes from a study of T cell repertoires in cytomegalovirus infection. Across the whole study: Carrying CMV and the relevant HLA type showed in public TCR beta signatures.

Study findings and constraints: In two of eight donors, the top clonotype was HLA-C-restricted CMV-specific. The cumulative frequency of public TCR beta families identified carriers of CMV plus the relevant HLA.

TCRdb re-derived calls from the reads in MiXCR, one entry per CDR3 protein. The table shows about 76,000 distinct CDR3 sequences, with 3.7% occurring only once. The sample was PBMCs. This clonotype originated in a human donor in good health (CMV status not recorded). Some clones in this sample may be carry-over from other donors' samples. The rearrangement links TRBV28 to TRBJ2-7, with 11 bases that match TRBD1. The CDR3 sequence: CASRRDRGFEQYF. Written as DNA, the CDR3 is TGTGCCAGCCGCCGGGACAGGGGGTTCGAGCAGTACTTC.